Included here is one T cell receptor beta chain sequence, with context. What it binds is not known. One entry per CDR3 protein, without DNA, is what TCRdb gives after re-calling the 5' RACE reads. The table lists 310,000 or so distinct CDR3 sequences. The data stem from a study of monozygotic twins with inflammatory bowel disease. Study-wide results and caveats: Immunosuppressive treatment differences may have increased patient repertoire variability. Twins with IBD had fewer clonotypes in common with others than healthy twins, particularly during disease activity. Whereas healthy co-twins had higher TCRbeta diversity (inverse Simpson), IBD patients had lower diversity.

From germline, CDR1 is ENHRY and CDR2 SYGVKD. The CDR3 is 14 amino acids. Sequencing input: blood. This receptor was identified in a human donor with ulcerative colitis or Crohn's disease, or a healthy co-twin of an affected twin (not recorded which). The chain is built from TRBV10-3 and TRBJ2-2; TCRdb designates TRBD1, a call that cannot be tested without DNA. The CDR3 sequence: CATAGTDNTGELFF.